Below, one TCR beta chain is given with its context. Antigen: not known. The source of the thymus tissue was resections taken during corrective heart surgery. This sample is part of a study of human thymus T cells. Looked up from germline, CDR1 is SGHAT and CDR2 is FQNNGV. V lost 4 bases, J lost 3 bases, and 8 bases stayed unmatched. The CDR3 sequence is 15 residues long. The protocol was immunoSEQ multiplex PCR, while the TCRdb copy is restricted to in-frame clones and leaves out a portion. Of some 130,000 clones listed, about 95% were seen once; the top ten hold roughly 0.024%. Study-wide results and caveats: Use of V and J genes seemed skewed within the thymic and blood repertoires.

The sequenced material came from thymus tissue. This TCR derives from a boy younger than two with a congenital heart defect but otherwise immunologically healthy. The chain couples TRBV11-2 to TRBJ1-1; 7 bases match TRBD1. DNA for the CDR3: TGTGCCAGCAGCTCAGGGGGGCAGGCGGACACTGAAGCTTTCTTT. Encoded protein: CASSSGGQADTEAFF.